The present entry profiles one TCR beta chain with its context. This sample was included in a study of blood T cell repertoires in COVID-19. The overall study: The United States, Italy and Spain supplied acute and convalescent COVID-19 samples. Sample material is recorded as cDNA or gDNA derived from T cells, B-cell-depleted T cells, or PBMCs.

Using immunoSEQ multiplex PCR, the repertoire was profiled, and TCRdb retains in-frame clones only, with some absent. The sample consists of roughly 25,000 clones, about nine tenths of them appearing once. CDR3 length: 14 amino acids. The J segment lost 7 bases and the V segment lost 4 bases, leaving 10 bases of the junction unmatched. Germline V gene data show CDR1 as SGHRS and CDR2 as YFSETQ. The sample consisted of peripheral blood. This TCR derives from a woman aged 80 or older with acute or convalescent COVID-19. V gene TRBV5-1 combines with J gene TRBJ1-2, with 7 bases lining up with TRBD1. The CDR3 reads CASSQGGQTFGYTF. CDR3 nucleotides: TGCGCCAGCAGCCAAGGGGGACAGACGTTTGGCTACACCTTC.